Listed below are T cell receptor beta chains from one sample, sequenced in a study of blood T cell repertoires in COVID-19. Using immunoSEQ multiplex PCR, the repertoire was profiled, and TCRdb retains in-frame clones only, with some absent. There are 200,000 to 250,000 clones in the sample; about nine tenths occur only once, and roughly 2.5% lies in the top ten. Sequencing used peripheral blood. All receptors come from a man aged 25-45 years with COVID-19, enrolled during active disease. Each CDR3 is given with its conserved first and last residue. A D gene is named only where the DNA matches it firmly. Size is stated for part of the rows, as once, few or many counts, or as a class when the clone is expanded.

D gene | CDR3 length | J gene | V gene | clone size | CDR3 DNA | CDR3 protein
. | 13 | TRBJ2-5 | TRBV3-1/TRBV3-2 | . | TGTGCCAGCAGCGCCCGACTAGAAGAGACCCAGTACTTC | CASSARLEETQYF
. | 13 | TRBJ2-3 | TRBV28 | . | TGTGCCAGCAGTTTGACAGCGTCCGATACGCAGTATTTT | CASSLTASDTQYF
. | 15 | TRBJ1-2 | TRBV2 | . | TGTGCCAGCAGTCCGCCGCGGCCCCCAGAATATGGCTACACCTTC | CASSPPRPPEYGYTF
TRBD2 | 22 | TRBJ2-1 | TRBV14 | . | TGTGCCAGCAGCCAAGAAGCAGGAGTGGGACTAGAGAGCTCGTCCCTTTACAATGAGCAGTTCTTC | CASSQEAGVGLESSSLYNEQFF
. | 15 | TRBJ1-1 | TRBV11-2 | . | TGTGCCAGCACCCTTAGGGGCTGGGAGAACACTGAAGCTTTCTTT | CASTLRGWENTEAFF
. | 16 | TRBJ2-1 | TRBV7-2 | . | TGTGCCAGCAGCTCACTCCGGAGGGGGAGGGCCAATGAGCAGTTCTTC | CASSSLRRGRANEQFF
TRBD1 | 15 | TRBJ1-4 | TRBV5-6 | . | TGTGCCAGCAGCTTGGTAGGGACAGGGGGTGAAAAACTGTTTTTT | CASSLVGTGGEKLFF
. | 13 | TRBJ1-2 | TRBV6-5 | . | TGTGCCAGCAGTCCGACTGCCTTCTACGGCTACACCTTC | CASSPTAFYGYTF
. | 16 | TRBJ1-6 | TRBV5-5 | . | TGTGCCAGCAGCTTGGACCCGAGACAGCGAAATTCACCCCTCCACTTT | CASSLDPRQRNSPLHF
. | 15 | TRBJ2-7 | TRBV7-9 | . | TGTGCCAGCAGTAATAGGGAGAGGGGGTCCTACGAGCAGTACTTC | CASSNRERGSYEQYF
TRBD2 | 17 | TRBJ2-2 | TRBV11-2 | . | TGTGCCAGCAGCCCCGTGACTATAGCGGGAGCTTCCGGGGAGCTGTTTTTT | CASSPVTIAGASGELFF
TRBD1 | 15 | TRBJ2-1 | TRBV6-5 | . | TGTGCCAGCAGATTATTCCGGGACAGCTACAATGAGCAGTTCTTC | CASRLFRDSYNEQFF
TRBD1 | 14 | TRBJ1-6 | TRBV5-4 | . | TGTGCCAGCAGCCAGGGACAGGGAAACTCACCCCTCCACTTT | CASSQGQGNSPLHF
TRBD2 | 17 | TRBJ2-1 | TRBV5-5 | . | TGTGCCAGCAGCTTGGCGGCTAGCGGGGCCCAAGGTAATGAGCAGTTCTTC | CASSLAASGAQGNEQFF
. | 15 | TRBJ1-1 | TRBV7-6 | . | TGTGCCAGCTCCTTCACCGGAGACGTGAACACTGAAGCTTTCTTT | CASSFTGDVNTEAFF
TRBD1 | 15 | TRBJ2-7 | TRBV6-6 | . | TGTGCCAGCAGTCGACAAGACAGGGGCGCCTACGAGCAGTACTTC | CASSRQDRGAYEQYF
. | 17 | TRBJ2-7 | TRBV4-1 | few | TGCGCCAGCAGCCAAGATGCGGGGGCCAGGGGAAGTAACGAGCAGTACTTC | CASSQDAGARGSNEQYF
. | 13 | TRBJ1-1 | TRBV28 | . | TGTGCCAGCAGTCCGAGGATGAACACTGAAGCTTTCTTT | CASSPRMNTEAFF
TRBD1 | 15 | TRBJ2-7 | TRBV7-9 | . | TGTGCCAGCAGCTTCGCCGGGACAGGGTTGTACGAGCAGTACTTC | CASSFAGTGLYEQYF
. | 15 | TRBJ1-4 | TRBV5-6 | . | TGTGCCAGCAGCGAAACAGGGAATTCGAATGAAAAACTGTTTTTT | CASSETGNSNEKLFF
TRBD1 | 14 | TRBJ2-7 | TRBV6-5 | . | TGTGCCAGCAGATTACAGGGGGGAATCTACGAGCAGTACTTC | CASRLQGGIYEQYF
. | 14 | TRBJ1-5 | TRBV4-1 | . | TGCGCCAGCAGCCAAGTAGGGGGTGGGCAGCCCCAGCATTTT | CASSQVGGGQPQHF
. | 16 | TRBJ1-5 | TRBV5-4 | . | TGTGCCAGCAGCTTTTTCCAACCGGGGGGCAATCAGCCCCAGCATTTT | CASSFFQPGGNQPQHF
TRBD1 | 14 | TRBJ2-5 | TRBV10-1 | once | TGCGCCAGCAGAGCCGACAGGGGGCGGAAGACCCAGTACTTC | CASRADRGRKTQYF
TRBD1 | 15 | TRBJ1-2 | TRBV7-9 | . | TGTGCCAGCAGTTACCTAGGACAGGGGTACTATGGCTACACCTTC | CASSYLGQGYYGYTF
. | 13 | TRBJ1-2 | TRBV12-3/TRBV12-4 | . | TGTGCCAGCAGTTTTGATATTAACTCCGGCTACACCTTC | CASSFDINSGYTF
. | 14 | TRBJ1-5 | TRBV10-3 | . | TGTGCCATCGCAAGGGAGGGGAGGGATCAGCCCCAGCATTTT | CAIAREGRDQPQHF
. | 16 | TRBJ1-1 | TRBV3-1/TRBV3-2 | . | TGTGCCAGCAGCCCCTACTTACGGACAGTCAAGACTGAAGCTTTCTTT | CASSPYLRTVKTEAFF
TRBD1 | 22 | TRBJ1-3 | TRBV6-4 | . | TGTGCCAGCAGTGACTCCTTCCACCCCGGGAACAGGGGGAAAAGCTCTGGAAACACCATATATTTT | CASSDSFHPGNRGKSSGNTIYF
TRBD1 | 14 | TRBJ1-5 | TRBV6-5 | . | TGTGCCAGCGGTAGACAGGGAGTGAATCAGCCCCAGCATTTT | CASGRQGVNQPQHF
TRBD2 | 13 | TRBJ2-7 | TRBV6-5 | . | TGTGCCAGCAGAGCGGGAGCCCTCTACGAGCAGTACTTC | CASRAGALYEQYF
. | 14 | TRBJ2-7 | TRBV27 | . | TGTGCCAGCAGGTCCGGGACACAATCCTACGAGCAGTACTTC | CASRSGTQSYEQYF
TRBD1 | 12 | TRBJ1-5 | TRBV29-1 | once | TGCAGCGTTGGACAGGGGAATCAGCCCCAGCATTTT | CSVGQGNQPQHF
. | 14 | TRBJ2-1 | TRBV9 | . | TGTGCCAGCAGCGTCGAGGGCATCGACAATGAGCAGTTCTTC | CASSVEGIDNEQFF
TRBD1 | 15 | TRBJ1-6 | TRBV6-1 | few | TGTGCCAGCAGTGAACGGACAGGGGGCGGGTCACCCCTCCACTTT | CASSERTGGGSPLHF
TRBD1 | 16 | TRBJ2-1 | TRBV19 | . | TGTGCCAGTAACGACGGCCCGGACAGGGAGTACAATGAGCAGTTCTTC | CASNDGPDREYNEQFF
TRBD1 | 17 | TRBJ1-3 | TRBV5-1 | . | TGCGCCAGCAGCCCGGGACAGGGGGCAGGCTCTGGAAACACCATATATTTT | CASSPGQGAGSGNTIYF
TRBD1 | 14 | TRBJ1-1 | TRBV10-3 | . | TGTGCCATCAGTGAGTCACAGGGGGCCACTGAAGCTTTCTTT | CAISESQGATEAFF
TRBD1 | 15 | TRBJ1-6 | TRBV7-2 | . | TGTGCCAGCAGCTTGGACAGGGGGAATAATTCACCCCTCCACTTT | CASSLDRGNNSPLHF
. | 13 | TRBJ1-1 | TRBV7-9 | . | TGTGCCAGCAGCTCCAGTATGAACACTGAAGCTTTCTTT | CASSSSMNTEAFF
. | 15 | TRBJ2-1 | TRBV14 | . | TGTGCCAGCAGCCAAGTTGGAGGATCCTACAATGAGCAGTTCTTC | CASSQVGGSYNEQFF
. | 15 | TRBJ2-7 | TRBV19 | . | TGTGCCAGTAGTATTATGCAGGGGGGCAGTTACGAGCAGTACTTC | CASSIMQGGSYEQYF
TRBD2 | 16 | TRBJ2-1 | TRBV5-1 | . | TGCGCCAGCAGCTTGGTAGCTAGCGGGGGCTACAATGAGCAGTTCTTC | CASSLVASGGYNEQFF
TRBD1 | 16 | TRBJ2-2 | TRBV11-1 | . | TGTGCCAGCAGCCGACAGACAGGGCGTATCACCGGGGAGCTGTTTTTT | CASSRQTGRITGELFF
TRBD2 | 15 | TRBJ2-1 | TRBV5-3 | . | TGTGCCAGAACCGTTAGCGGGCTTCTCGACAATGAGCAGTTCTTC | CARTVSGLLDNEQFF
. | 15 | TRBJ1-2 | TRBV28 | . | TGTGCCAGCAGTTTTGATGCAGGGTGGGGCTATGGCTACACCTTC | CASSFDAGWGYGYTF
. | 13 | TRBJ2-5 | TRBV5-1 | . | TGCGCCAGCAGCTTCGAGGGAGAGAAGACCCAGTACTTC | CASSFEGEKTQYF
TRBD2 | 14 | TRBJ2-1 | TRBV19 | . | TGTGCCAGTAGACGAGCGGGAGACCCCAATGAGCAGTTCTTC | CASRRAGDPNEQFF